This T cell receptor (beta chain) came from a study of human T cells and chemical hapten exposure. Overall study: Sensitizing treatment utilized 2% DPC over a 2 cm by 2 cm portion of upper inner arm skin. The study enrolled mostly female patients with alopecia areata, totalis or universalis. Broader study findings: Compared to controls, expanded TCRs made significantly more large clusters of similar CDR3s.

CDR1 MNHEY and CDR2 SVGEGT come from the germline V gene. The junction had 6 bases not matched to a gene; V was cut back by 6 bases and J by 15 bases. The CDR3 contains 12 residues. This clonotype has ten or more counts. Antigen unknown. Indicated time point: pre-sensitization, week 0. The treatment: therapeutic diphenylcyclopropenone sensitization with weekly scalp DPC. It was the library that attached unique molecular identifiers to individual cDNA molecules. TCRdb analysed the RACE reads with MiXCR anew, one entry per CDR3 protein. The sample lists roughly 38,000 distinct CDR3 sequences, 6% to 9.5% occurring once.

The sequence derives from a woman between 45 and 65 years old with alopecia areata. Some clones in this sample may be carry-over from other donors' samples. The chain is built from TRBV6-2 or TRBV6-3 and TRBJ2-1; 12 bases match TRBD2. The sample was whole blood, taken in connection with sensitization to the hapten diphenylcyclopropenone (DPC). CDR3 nucleotide sequence: TGTGCCAGCAGCAGCACTAGCGGGAGGCCGTTCTTC. Translation: CASSSTSGRPFF.